Presented here are 15 T cell receptor beta chains from one specimen sequenced in a study of spatial heterogeneity in lung cancer. TCRdb analysed the 5' RACE reads with MiXCR anew, one entry per CDR3 protein. This sample has more than 30,000 distinct CDR3 sequences; roughly 5.2% occur once, and the top ten carry roughly 12%. Time point of the sample: sample taken at primary tumor resection. Sequencing was performed on whole RNA extracted from tumor and nontumor lung tissue, or from frozen PBMC, and the material was left unsorted. Sequences were derived from PBMCs, sampled at surgery. These receptors all come from a male donor with early-stage non-small cell lung cancer.

The chain recombines TRBV6-2 or TRBV6-3 with TRBJ2-7; no reliable D call. The germline CDR1 and CDR2 sequences are MNHEY and SVGEGT. The CDR3 consists of 15 residues. V was clipped by 7 bases and J by 3 bases, with 19 bases between them. The CDR3 is CASTKGETLHYEQYF. The CDR3 DNA reads as TGTGCCAGCACCAAAGGTGAGACTCTCCACTACGAGCAGTACTTC.

In its sample, this clonotype was seen many times. The chain joins TRBV20-1 to TRBJ1-5, with 9 bases fitting TRBD1. The CDR3 loop spans 15 amino acids. The V gene's germline CDR1 is DFQATT and CDR2 SNEGSKA (reference sequence). The V segment lost 2 bases and the J segment 5 bases; nucleotides outside the gene matches: 7. The CDR3 region has the DNA TGCAGTGCTAGACACAGGGGGCGGTTCGATCAGCCCCAGCATTTT. As protein: CSARHRGRFDQPQHF.

This clonotype was found a few times. The CDR3 reads CASSFQRGGPDTQYF. Here the CDR3 DNA reads TGTGCCAGCAGTTTCCAGCGGGGGGGCCCAGATACGCAGTATTTT. V usage is TRBV12-3 or TRBV12-4 and J usage is TRBJ2-3; TRBD2 agrees at 10 bases. The CDR3 is 15 residues long. The trim removed 3 bases at V and 4 bases at J, leaving 4 bases unmatched.

This clonotype was detected ten times or more. This chain connects TRBV5-6 to TRBJ2-1; no reliable D call. Germline V gene data show CDR1 as SGHDT and CDR2 as YYEEEE. This CDR3 is built from 12 residues. The V and J ends lost 0 bases and 2 bases respectively, with 0 bases between them. CDR3 sequence (DNA): TGTGCCAGCAGCTTGGCCTACAATGAGCAGTTCTTC. This translates into CASSLAYNEQFF.

In its sample, this clonotype was seen many times. The chain recombines TRBV20-1 with TRBJ1-4; D is possibly TRBD1 (5 bases). Looked up from germline, CDR1 is DFQATT and CDR2 is SNEGSKA (reference sequence). CDR3 length: 15 residues. V was clipped by 0 bases and J by 5 bases, with 13 bases between them. This CDR3 is CSARDLEAGNEKLFF. CDR3 in DNA: TGCAGTGCTAGAGATCTTGAGGCAGGGAATGAAAAACTGTTTTTT.

This clonotype was found a few times. V and J are TRBV2 and TRBJ2-1; 12 positions agree with TRBD2. Germline V lookup: CDR1 SNHLY, CDR2 FYNNEI. With V trimmed by 8 bases and J by 8 bases, 10 bases remained unmatched. This CDR3 has 15 amino acids. The CDR3 nucleotides are TGTGCCAGCTCTCGACTAGCGGGGGTCTGGGATGAGCAGTTCTTC. It yields the protein CASSRLAGVWDEQFF.

The table lists this clonotype with many counts. The gene calls are TRBV28 and TRBJ2-4, with D unclear. From germline, CDR1 is MDHEN and CDR2 SYDVKM. V was trimmed by 3 bases and J by 6 bases, leaving 9 bases between them. The CDR3 sequence is 13 residues long. CDR3 in amino acids: CASSLSPRNIQYF. The CDR3, as DNA: TGTGCCAGCAGTTTGAGTCCCAGAAACATTCAGTACTTC.

There are many counts of this clonotype. The J gene is TRBJ2-2, the V gene TRBV12-3 or TRBV12-4; 9 bases line up with TRBD2. The CDR3 sequence is 17 residues long. With 3 bases clipped from V and 2 bases from J, the junction kept 7 bases outside the gene matches. The CDR3 nucleotides are TGTGCCAGCAGTTTTCGCGCGGGGGGGGCCAACACCGGGGAGCTGTTTTTT. The encoded protein is CASSFRAGGANTGELFF.

There are many counts of this clonotype. As DNA, the CDR3 is TGTGCCAGCAGCTTCCCAGACACCCAAGGCTACACCTTC. As protein: CASSFPDTQGYTF. The chain couples TRBV5-6 to TRBJ1-2; D uncertain. Germline CDR1 is SGHDT and CDR2 is YYEEEE. The CDR3 extends over 13 amino acids. With 2 bases removed from V and 8 bases from J, the gap between germline ends came to 13 bases.

In its sample, this clonotype was seen many times. The J gene is TRBJ2-3, the V gene TRBV10-3, with a possible D match to TRBD1 (6 bases). Germline assignment: CDR1 ENHRY and CDR2 SYGVKD. Trimming took off 10 bases at V and 2 bases at J, with 10 bases between the two ends. The CDR3 is 12 residues long. Here the CDR3 reads CATGQNTDTQYF. CDR3 DNA: TGTGCCACCGGACAGAACACAGATACGCAGTATTTT.

As concerns this clonotype: Possible read error: a much larger clone is one base away. The J gene is TRBJ1-5, the V gene TRBV6-2 or TRBV6-3; tentative D call: TRBD1 (5 bases). The CDR3 runs to 13 residues. Germline values: CDR1 MNHEY, CDR2 SVGEGT. The CDR3 protein is CASSRTRNHPQHF. For the CDR3, the DNA is TGTGCCAGCAGCAGGACAAGAAATCACCCCCAGCATTTT.

This chain links TRBV3-1 with TRBJ2-5, with 7 bases that match TRBD2. CDR1 and CDR2 (germline): LGHDT, YNNKEL (reference sequence). With V trimmed by 4 bases and J by 14 bases, 7 bases remained unmatched. CDR3 length: 11 residues. CDR3 sequence reads: CASSPDTSVYF. CDR3 nucleotides: TGTGCCAGCAGCCCGGACACTAGCGTCTACTTC.

This clonotype appeared many times. The V and J genes are TRBV5-8 and TRBJ2-5, with 9 nucleotides matching TRBD1. V gave up 9 bases and J gave up 2 bases; unmatched junction bases: 11. The CDR3 has 15 amino acids. CDR1 and CDR2 (germline): SGHTS, YDEGEE. This chain's CDR3 is CAIAPGQGSQETQYF. The CDR3 region has the DNA TGTGCCATCGCCCCGGGACAGGGTTCACAAGAGACCCAGTACTTC.

This clonotype was picked up many times. This chain connects TRBV28 to TRBJ2-3, with 9 bases aligning to TRBD2. Looked up from germline, CDR1 is MDHEN and CDR2 is SYDVKM. V trimming: 6 bases; J trimming: 3 bases; junction bases outside the gene matches: 10. This CDR3 contains 16 residues. CDR3 amino acids: CASSRSGGLLTDTQYF. CDR3 nucleotide sequence: TGTGCCAGCAGCCGGAGCGGGGGGCTCCTAACAGATACGCAGTATTTT. The variable domain in full, completed from reference TRBV28 and TRBJ2-3, reads DVKVTQSSRYLVKRTGEKVFLECVQDMDHENMFWYRQDPGLGLRLIYFSYDVKMKEKGDIPEGYSVSREKKERFSLILESASTNQTSMYLCASSRSGGLLTDTQYFGPGTRLTVL.

In this sample, this clonotype turned up many times. The rearrangement joins TRBV6-6 to TRBJ2-1; no clear D. The V and J ends lost 2 bases and 0 bases respectively, with 8 bases between them. Germline V gene sequence: CDR1 MNHNY, CDR2 SVGAGI (reference sequence). The CDR3 sequence is 15 residues long. CDR3 region: CASSYERSSYNEQFF. In nucleotides, the CDR3 is TGTGCCAGCAGTTACGAGAGAAGCTCCTACAATGAGCAGTTCTTC.